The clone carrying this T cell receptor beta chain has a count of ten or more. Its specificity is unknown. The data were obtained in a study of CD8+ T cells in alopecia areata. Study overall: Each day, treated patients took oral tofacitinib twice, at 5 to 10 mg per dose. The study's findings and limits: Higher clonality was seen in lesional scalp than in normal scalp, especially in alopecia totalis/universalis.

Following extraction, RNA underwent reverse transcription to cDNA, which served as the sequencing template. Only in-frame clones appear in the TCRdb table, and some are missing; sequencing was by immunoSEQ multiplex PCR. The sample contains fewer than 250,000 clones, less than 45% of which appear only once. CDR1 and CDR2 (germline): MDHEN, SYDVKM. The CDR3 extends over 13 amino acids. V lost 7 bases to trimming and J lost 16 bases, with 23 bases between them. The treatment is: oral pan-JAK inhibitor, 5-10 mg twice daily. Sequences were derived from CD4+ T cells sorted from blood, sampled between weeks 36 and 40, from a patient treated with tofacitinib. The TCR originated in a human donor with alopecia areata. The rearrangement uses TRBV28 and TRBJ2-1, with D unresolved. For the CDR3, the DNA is TGTGCCAGCACCATCAAAGGGTGGGCAAGGCGATTCTTC. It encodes CASTIKGWARRFF.